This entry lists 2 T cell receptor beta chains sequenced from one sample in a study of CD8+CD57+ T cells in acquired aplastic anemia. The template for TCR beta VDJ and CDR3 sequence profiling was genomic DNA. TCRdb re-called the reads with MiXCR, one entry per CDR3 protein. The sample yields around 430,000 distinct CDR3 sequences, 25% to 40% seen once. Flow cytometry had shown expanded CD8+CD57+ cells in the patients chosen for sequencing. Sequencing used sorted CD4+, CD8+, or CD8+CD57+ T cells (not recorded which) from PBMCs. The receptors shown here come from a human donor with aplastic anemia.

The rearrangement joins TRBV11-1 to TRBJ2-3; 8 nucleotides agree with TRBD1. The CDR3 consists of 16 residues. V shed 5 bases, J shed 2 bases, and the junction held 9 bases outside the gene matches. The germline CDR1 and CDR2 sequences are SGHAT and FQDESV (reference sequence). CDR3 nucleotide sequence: TGTGCCAGCAGCGTTACCGGGACAGGCCCCACAGATACGCAGTATTTT. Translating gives CASSVTGTGPTDTQYF.

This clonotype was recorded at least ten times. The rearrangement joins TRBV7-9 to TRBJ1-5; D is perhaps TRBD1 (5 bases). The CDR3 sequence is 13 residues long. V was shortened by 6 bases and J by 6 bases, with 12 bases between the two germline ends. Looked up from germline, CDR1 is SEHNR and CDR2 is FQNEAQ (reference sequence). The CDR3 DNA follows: TGTGCCAGCAGTTGGGACGGGGGTCAGCCCCAGCATTTT. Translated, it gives CASSWDGGQPQHF. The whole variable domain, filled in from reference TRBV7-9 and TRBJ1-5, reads DTGVSQNPRHKITKRGQNVTFRCDPISEHNRLYWYRQTLGQGPEFLTYFQNEAQLEKSRLLSDRFSAERPKGSFSTLEIQRTEQGDSAMYLCASSWDGGQPQHFGDGTRLSIL.